Below are 22 T cell receptor beta chains sequenced from a single sample in a study of CD8 T cell repertoires and HIV-1 epitope variants. Only in-frame clones appear in the TCRdb table, and some are missing; sequencing was by immunoSEQ multiplex PCR. The data show 4,500 or so clones, around 66% seen once. Antigens of these TCRs are unknown. The sample comprised cultured CD8+ T cells derived from PBMCs. The receptors shown here come from a male donor with HIV.

V is TRBV27 and J is TRBJ2-7; TRBD2 agrees at 9 bases. CDR1 is MNHEY and CDR2 is SMNVEV in the germline V gene (reference sequence). The CDR3 sequence is 15 residues long. J lost 7 bases, V lost 8 bases, and 15 bases had no gene match. The CDR3 here is CASFSAGGPPREQYF. The CDR3 bases are TGTGCCAGCTTCTCGGCGGGAGGGCCTCCTAGAGAGCAGTACTTC.

The chain combines TRBV7-6 with TRBJ2-1; TRBD2 is a possible D gene (6 bases). The CDR3 contains 13 residues. Germline CDR1 is SGHVS and CDR2 is FNYEAQ. Trimming removed 1 base at V and 12 bases at J, with 13 bases between. The CDR3 reads CASSLEGGQGQFF. The CDR3 DNA sequence: TGTGCCAGCAGCTTAGAGGGAGGCCAGGGGCAGTTCTTC.

The chain carries TRBV23-1 and TRBJ2-2; no clear D gene. TRBV23-1 is labeled an ORF, and its function is uncertain. Trimming removed 0 bases from V and 3 bases from J, with 8 bases in between. The length of the CDR3 is 15 residues. The CDR3: CASSQSTLYTGELFF. The CDR3 DNA is TGCGCCAGCAGTCAATCGACCCTCTACACCGGGGAGCTGTTTTTT.

This rearrangement joins TRBV5-4 to TRBJ2-5; unclear D gene. The CDR3 consists of 10 residues. Germline V CDR1 and CDR2: SGHNT, YYREEE (reference sequence). Trimming removed 9 bases at V and 5 bases at J, with 8 bases between. CDR3 loop: CATPAETQYF. The CDR3 region has the DNA TGTGCCACCCCAGCGGAGACCCAGTACTTC.

The chain's CDR3 is CASSFSTPGPLHF. In DNA, the CDR3 is TGTGCCAGCAGCTTTAGTACCCCAGGACCACTCCACTTT. This chain uses TRBV13 with TRBJ1-6, with D uncertain. Germline CDR1 and CDR2: PRHDT and FYEKMQ (reference sequence). This CDR3 region has 13 residues. The germline V and J ends were trimmed by 3 bases and 16 bases, with 16 bases remaining between them. The full variable domain, in which reference TRBV13 and TRBJ1-6 provide the parts outside the CDR3, is AAGVIQSPRHLIKEKRETATLKCYPIPRHDTVYWYQQGPGQDPQFLISFYEKMQSDKGSIPDRFSAQQFSDYHSELNMSSLELGDSALYFCASSFSTPGPLHFGNGTRLTVT.

The rearrangement uses TRBV28 and TRBJ1-1, with 8 nucleotides matching TRBD1. There are 16 residues in the CDR3. The germline V gene has CDR1 MDHEN and CDR2 SYDVKM. With V trimmed by 5 bases and J by 0 bases, 8 bases remained unmatched. CDR3 sequence: CASSLQTGALNTEAFF. The CDR3 DNA follows: TGTGCCAGCAGTCTCCAGACAGGGGCCCTGAACACTGAAGCTTTCTTT.

The chain is built from TRBV7-9 and TRBJ1-3, with 11 bases that match TRBD1. The CDR3 is made up of 15 amino acids. Germline-derived CDR1 and CDR2 are SEHNR and FQNEAQ (reference sequence). V lost 5 bases and J lost 8; bases outside the gene matches: 8. The CDR3 nucleotides read TGTGCCAGCAGCCATCAGGACAGGGGGCATGACACCATATATTTT. Its translation: CASSHQDRGHDTIYF.

This clone was counted only a few times. V is TRBV6-1 and J is TRBJ2-2, with D maybe TRBD2 (6 bases). The CDR3 totals 15 residues. Germline values: CDR1 MNHNS, CDR2 SASEGT. Trimming took off 6 bases at V and 2 bases at J, with 13 bases between the two ends. In DNA, the CDR3 is TGTGCCAGCAGCTCCGGGACTCTTAACACCGGGGAGCTGTTTTTT. It encodes CASSSGTLNTGELFF.

The rearrangement joins TRBV28 to TRBJ1-1; D is unclear. Looked up from germline, CDR1 is MDHEN and CDR2 is SYDVKM. There are 14 residues in the CDR3. Trimming pared 3 bases from V and 1 base from J, leaving 9 bases between. The CDR3 sequence: CASSLRQENTEAFF. The CDR3 DNA follows: TGTGCCAGCAGTTTGAGGCAGGAGAACACTGAAGCTTTCTTT.

J is TRBJ2-7 and V is TRBV7-9; 9 bases match TRBD1. This CDR3 comprises 15 residues. CDR1 and CDR2 (germline): SEHNR, FQNEAQ (reference sequence). With V trimmed by 5 bases and J by 4 bases, 9 bases remained unmatched. CDR3 nucleotide sequence: TGTGCCAGCAGCCCCCGGGACAGGGCCCCATACGAGCAGTACTTC. It codes for CASSPRDRAPYEQYF.

V is TRBV6-4 and J is TRBJ2-3, with 13 bases fitting TRBD2. V lost 0 bases, J lost 4 bases, and 1 base stayed unmatched. Germline CDR1 MRHNA, CDR2 SNTAGT. There are 16 residues in the CDR3. The CDR3 sequence: CASSDSTSGGADTQYF. The CDR3 DNA follows: TGTGCCAGCAGTGACTCAACTAGCGGGGGGGCAGATACGCAGTATTTT.

This clone was recorded once. The rearrangement joins TRBV6-5 to TRBJ1-1; D perhaps matches TRBD1 (5 bases). The CDR3 totals 13 residues. V was cut by 0 bases and J by 4 bases, with 6 bases left in between. In germline, CDR1 is MNHEY, CDR2 SVGAGI. Here the CDR3 DNA reads TGTGCCAGCAGTTACTCCGGGGGCACTGAAGCTTTCTTT. Encoded protein: CASSYSGGTEAFF.

This clone was counted between two and nine times. The chain has TRBV2 and TRBJ2-1, with 11 bases fitting TRBD2. V lost 7 bases, J lost 4 bases, and 6 bases stayed unmatched. There are 15 residues in the CDR3. Looked up from germline, CDR1 is SNHLY and CDR2 is FYNNEI. CDR3 DNA sequence: TGTGCCAGCATCCCTACTAGCGGGAGTTACAATGAGCAGTTCTTC. Its translation is CASIPTSGSYNEQFF.

The chain is built from TRBV11-2 and TRBJ1-4; D gene unclear. Germline V gene lookup returns CDR1 SGHAT and CDR2 FQNNGV. This CDR3 region has 16 residues. V was cut by 4 bases and J by 0 bases, with 12 bases left in between. The CDR3 DNA reads as TGTGCCAGCAGCTCAACGGACGGAGCAACTAATGAAAAACTGTTTTTT. Protein sequence: CASSSTDGATNEKLFF.

Only a few counts were recorded for this clone. The V gene is TRBV5-5, the J gene TRBJ2-7; D perhaps matches TRBD1 (5 bases). V was clipped by 0 bases and J by 6 bases, with 13 bases between them. The CDR3 is made up of 14 amino acids. Germline CDR1 is SGHKS and CDR2 is YYEKEE (reference sequence). DNA for the CDR3: TGTGCCAGCAGCTTGGAAGCATATCAGGGCGAGCAGTACTTC. Amino acid sequence: CASSLEAYQGEQYF.

The chain links TRBV2 to TRBJ2-1; 8 bases align to TRBD1. Germline V gives CDR1 SNHLY, CDR2 FYNNEI. The CDR3 consists of 13 residues. V shed 8 bases, J shed 7 bases, and the junction held 7 bases outside the gene matches. CDR3 bases: TGTGCCAGCGGGCAGGGGGCGCATAATGAGCAGTTCTTC. This codes for CASGQGAHNEQFF.

In its sample, this clone was seen a few times. V is TRBV11-2 and J is TRBJ1-3; TRBD1 matches 9 bases. Germline CDR1 SGHAT, CDR2 FQNNGV. CDR3 length: 16 residues. Trimming took 6 bases from V and 1 from J; bases not matched to a gene: 7. The CDR3: CASRLTGTGSGNTIYF. The CDR3 region has the DNA TGTGCCAGCAGACTAACCGGGACAGGGTCTGGAAACACCATATATTTT. Full variable domain (rest looked up from reference TRBV11-2 and TRBJ1-3): EAGVAQSPRYKIIEKRQSVAFWCNPISGHATLYWYQQILGQGPKLLIQFQNNGVVDDSQLPKDRFSAERLKGVDSTLKIQPAKLEDSAVYLCASRLTGTGSGNTIYFGEGSWLTVV.

The rearrangement links TRBV19 to TRBJ1-5; 8 nucleotides line up with TRBD1. V trimming: 2 bases; J trimming: 6 bases; junction bases outside the gene matches: 3. This CDR3 is built from 14 residues. The V gene's germline CDR1 is LNHDA and CDR2 SQIVND (reference sequence). CDR3 sequence reads: CASSIPGGSQPQHF. In DNA form, the CDR3 reads TGTGCCAGTAGTATACCAGGGGGCAGTCAGCCCCAGCATTTT.

In this sample, this clone turned up a few times. The V gene is TRBV6-1, the J gene TRBJ2-7; D unresolved. Germline values: CDR1 MNHNS, CDR2 SASEGT. V shed 2 bases and J shed 4 bases, with 6 bases lying between them. This CDR3 has 12 residues. In DNA form, the CDR3 reads TGTGCCAGCAGTGAATCCTCATACGAGCAGTACTTC. This codes for CASSESSYEQYF.

There are a few counts of this clone. V gene TRBV28 combines with J gene TRBJ1-4; a possible D gene is TRBD1 (6 bases). The CDR3 sequence is 16 residues long. Trimming took off 4 bases at V and 4 bases at J, with 16 bases between the two ends. Germline CDR1 and CDR2: MDHEN and SYDVKM. CDR3 amino acids: CASSSTGSLSNEKLFF. DNA of the CDR3: TGTGCCAGCAGTTCCACAGGGTCCTTAAGTAATGAAAAACTGTTTTTT.

Remarks on this clone: One end of the junction does not line up with germline, which may come from a read error. The V call is TRBV5-1, the J call TRBJ2-7, with D possibly being TRBD2 (6 bases). The germline gives CDR1 SGHRS, CDR2 YFSETQ. The CDR3 has 14 residues. CDR3 DNA: TGCGTCAGCAGCTCCGCGGGACCTAACTACGAGCAGTACTTC. Translating it yields CVSSSAGPNYEQYF. Drawing the rest from reference TRBV5-1 and TRBJ2-7, the complete variable domain is KAGVTQTPRYLIKTRGQQVTLSCSPISGHRSVSWYQQTPGQGLQFLFEYFSETQRNKGNFPGRFSGRQFSNSRSEMNVSTLELGDSALYLCVSSSAGPNYEQYFGPGTRLTVT.

This clone occurred a few times. The chain couples TRBV7-9 to TRBJ1-5; 7 bases fit TRBD1. The CDR3 consists of 17 residues. The V segment lost 1 base and the J segment 3 bases; nucleotides outside the gene matches: 9. Germline CDR1 SEHNR, CDR2 FQNEAQ (reference sequence). In nucleotides, the CDR3 is TGTGCCAGCAGCTTAGGGGGACAGTCCCCGTACAATCAGCCCCAGCATTTT. Protein product: CASSLGGQSPYNQPQHF.